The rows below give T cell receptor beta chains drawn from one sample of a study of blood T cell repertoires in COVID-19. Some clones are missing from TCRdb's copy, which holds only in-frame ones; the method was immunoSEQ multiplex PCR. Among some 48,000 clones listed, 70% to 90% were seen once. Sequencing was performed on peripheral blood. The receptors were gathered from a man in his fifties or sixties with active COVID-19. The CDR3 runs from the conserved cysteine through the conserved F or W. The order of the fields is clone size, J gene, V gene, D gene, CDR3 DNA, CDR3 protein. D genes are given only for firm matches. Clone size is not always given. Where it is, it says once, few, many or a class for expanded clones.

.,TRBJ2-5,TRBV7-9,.,TGTGCCAGCGAGACAGCCCAAGAGACCCAGTACTTC,CASETAQETQYF
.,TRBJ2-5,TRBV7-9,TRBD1,TGTGCCAGCACCAATTTCCGACAGGGGCCGCGAGAAGAGACCCAGTACTTC,CASTNFRQGPREETQYF
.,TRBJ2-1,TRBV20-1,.,TGCAGTGCTGCAGGGAATGAGCAGTTCTTC,CSAAGNEQFF
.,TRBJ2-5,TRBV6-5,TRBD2,TGTGCCACCCTCGCGGGAGGGCCCCAAGAGACCCAGTACTTC,CATLAGGPQETQYF
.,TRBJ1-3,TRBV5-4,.,TGTGCCAGCAGCTATCAAGGGGGAACCATATATTTT,CASSYQGGTIYF
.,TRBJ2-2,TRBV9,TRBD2,TGTGCCAGCAGCTCGGGACTAGCGGGAGACCCAGGTACCGGGGAGCTGTTTTTT,CASSSGLAGDPGTGELFF
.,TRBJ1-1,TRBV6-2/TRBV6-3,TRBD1,TGTGCCAGCAGTACAGGGGCCATTGAAGCTTTCTTT,CASSTGAIEAFF
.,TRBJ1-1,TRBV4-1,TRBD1,TGCGCCAGCAGCCTCCCGACAGGGGTCTATGCTGAAGCTTTCTTT,CASSLPTGVYAEAFF
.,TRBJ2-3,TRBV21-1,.,TGTGCCAGCAGCAAAGTCAGTGTAGCGGGAGGGAAGACAGATACGCAGTATTTT,CASSKVSVAGGKTDTQYF
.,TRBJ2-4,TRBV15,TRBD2,TGTGCCACCAGCATACGGCGGGGGGTTAACATTCAGTACTTC,CATSIRRGVNIQYF
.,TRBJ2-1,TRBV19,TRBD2,TGTGCCAGTAGTGCGGCTAGCGGGGAATATGAGCAGTTCTTC,CASSAASGEYEQFF
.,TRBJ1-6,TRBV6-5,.,TGTGCCAGCACCGACAGAAATAATTCACCCCTCCACTTT,CASTDRNNSPLHF
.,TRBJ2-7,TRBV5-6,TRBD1,TGTGCCAGCAGCCCGGACAGGGGGCTGTCCTACGAGCAGTACTTC,CASSPDRGLSYEQYF
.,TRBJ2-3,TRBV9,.,TGTGCCAGCAGCGTAGGAGCGCGGGGCACAGATACGCAGTATTTT,CASSVGARGTDTQYF
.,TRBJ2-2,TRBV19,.,TGTGCCAGTAGTTCCCCTTGGGGGGCCGGGGAGCTGTTTTTT,CASSSPWGAGELFF
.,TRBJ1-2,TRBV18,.,TGTGCCAGCTCACCTAAGGAAGGGGACTATGGCTACACCTTC,CASSPKEGDYGYTF
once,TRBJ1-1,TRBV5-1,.,TGCGCCAGCAGCTTTTCGGGTTTCGGGAACACTGAAGCTTTCTTT,CASSFSGFGNTEAFF
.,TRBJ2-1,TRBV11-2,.,TGTGCCAGCAGCCCTGACCCCGCCGTCAGGGAGCAGTTCTTC,CASSPDPAVREQFF
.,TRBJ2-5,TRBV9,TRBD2,TGTGCCAGCAGCGTAGAAGAGCGGGGGGGCCAAGAGACCCAGTACTTC,CASSVEERGGQETQYF
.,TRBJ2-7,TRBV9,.,TGTGCCAGCAGCCCCCATGGGGGCCCCTACGAGCAGTACTTC,CASSPHGGPYEQYF
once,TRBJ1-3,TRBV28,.,TGTGCCAGCAGTTTCGGTTGGGGCGTCGTCTCTGGAAACACCATATATTTT,CASSFGWGVVSGNTIYF
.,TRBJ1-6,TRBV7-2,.,TGTGCCAGCAGCAATCCCTATTCACCCCTCCACTTT,CASSNPYSPLHF
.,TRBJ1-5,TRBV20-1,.,TGCAGTGCTAGTATCAGTGATCATCAGCCCCAGCATTTT,CSASISDHQPQHF
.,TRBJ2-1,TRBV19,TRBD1,TGTGCCAGTACCTACTCTACAGGGGGCCGGGAGCAGTTCTTC,CASTYSTGGREQFF
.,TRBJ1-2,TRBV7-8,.,TGTGCCAGCAGTACCAGGGATAACTATGGCTACACCTTC,CASSTRDNYGYTF
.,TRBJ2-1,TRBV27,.,TGTGCCAGCAGCCGCACAGTCTTCCGGAGGGTAGCCCACAATGAGCAGTTCTTC,CASSRTVFRRVAHNEQFF
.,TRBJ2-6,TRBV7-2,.,TGTGCCAGCAGCCAGACAGGTCCTGCTGGGGCCAACGTCCTGACTTTC,CASSQTGPAGANVLTF
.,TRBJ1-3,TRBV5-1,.,TGCGCCAGCGCGTCCGTCTCTGGAAACACCATATATTTT,CASASVSGNTIYF
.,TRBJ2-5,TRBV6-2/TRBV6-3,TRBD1,TGTGCCAGCAGTTACTCGCTGGACAGGGGCCGTCAAGAGACCCAGTACTTC,CASSYSLDRGRQETQYF
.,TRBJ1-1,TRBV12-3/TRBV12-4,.,TGTGCCAGCAGTTTCGGGGGGCTCACTGAAGCTTTCTTT,CASSFGGLTEAFF
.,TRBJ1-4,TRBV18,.,TGTGCCAGCTCAAGAAACAGGGATGAAAAACTGTTTTTT,CASSRNRDEKLFF
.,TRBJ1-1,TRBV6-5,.,TGTGCCAGCAGTTACCGGGGTGGGGACACTGAAGCTTTCTTT,CASSYRGGDTEAFF
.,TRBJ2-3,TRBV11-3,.,TGTGCCAGCAGCTTAGGGGGACTCAAGGCAGATACGCAGTATTTT,CASSLGGLKADTQYF
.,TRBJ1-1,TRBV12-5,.,TGTGCTAGTGGTTTTCAGGGGTCGAACACTGAAGCTTTCTTT,CASGFQGSNTEAFF
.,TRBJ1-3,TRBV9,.,TGTGCCAGCAGCGTAGAAGGGGCCTCTGGAAACACCATATATTTT,CASSVEGASGNTIYF
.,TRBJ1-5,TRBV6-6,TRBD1,TGTGCCAGCAGACGCCTACGGGACAGACCAAATCAGCCCCAGCATTTT,CASRRLRDRPNQPQHF
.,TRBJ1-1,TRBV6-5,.,TGTGCCAGCAGTTACTCGGGAGGTGAAGCTTTCTTT,CASSYSGGEAFF
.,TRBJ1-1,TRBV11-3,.,TGTGCCAGCAGCTTAGATGAGGGAGTGACTGAAGCTTTCTTT,CASSLDEGVTEAFF
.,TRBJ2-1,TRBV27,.,TGTGCCAGCAGTTCGTCCGCCTACGCGGGCGATGAGCAGTTCTTC,CASSSSAYAGDEQFF
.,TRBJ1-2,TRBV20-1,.,TGCAGTGCTAGTCAGGGTATCCCCTATGGCTACACCTTC,CSASQGIPYGYTF
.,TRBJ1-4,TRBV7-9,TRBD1,TGTGCCAGCAGCTCCTCCGGGACAGGAGGGGAAAAACTGTTTTTT,CASSSSGTGGEKLFF
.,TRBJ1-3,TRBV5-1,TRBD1,TGCGCCAGCAGAGGACAGGGGGTCTCTGGAAACACCATATATTTT,CASRGQGVSGNTIYF
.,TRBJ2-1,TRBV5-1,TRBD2,TGCGCCAGCAGCTTGTCAGGACTAGCGGGACTATCGAGCTCCTACAATGAGCAGTTCTTC,CASSLSGLAGLSSSYNEQFF
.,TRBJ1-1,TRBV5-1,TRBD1,TGCGCCAGCAGCTTCCGCCCGGGACAGGGCACTGAAGCTTTCTTT,CASSFRPGQGTEAFF
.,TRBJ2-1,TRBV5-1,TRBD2,TGCGCCAGCAGCTTTCCTAGCGGAAATGAGCAGTTCTTC,CASSFPSGNEQFF
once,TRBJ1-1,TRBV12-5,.,TGTGCTAGTGCCAGTGTTATCCGGGGTCGGTTCGCTGAAGCTTTCTTT,CASASVIRGRFAEAFF
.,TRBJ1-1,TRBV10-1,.,TGCGCCAGCAGTTTTAATCCGCGGGGCGCGAACACTGAAGCTTTCTTT,CASSFNPRGANTEAFF
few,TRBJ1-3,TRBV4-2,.,TGTGCCAGCAGCCAAGTGGGAGGACGTAACTCTGGAAACACCATATATTTT,CASSQVGGRNSGNTIYF
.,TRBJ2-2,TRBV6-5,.,TGTGCCAGCAGCCCACAGGGCACCGGGGAGCTGTTTTTT,CASSPQGTGELFF
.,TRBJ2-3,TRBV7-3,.,TGTGCCAGCAGCTCTCGAGACACAGATACGCAGTATTTT,CASSSRDTDTQYF
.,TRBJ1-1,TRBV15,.,TGTGCCACCAGCAGAGGAAAAGGCCGAGGTTTCCCGGGGACTGAAGCTTTCTTT,CATSRGKGRGFPGTEAFF
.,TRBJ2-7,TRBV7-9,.,TGTGCCAGCAGCTCGGAGGACAGCTCCTACGAGCAGTACTTC,CASSSEDSSYEQYF
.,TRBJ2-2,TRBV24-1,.,TGTGCCACCAGTGGAAGTGGGCCCGGGGAGCTGTTTTTT,CATSGSGPGELFF
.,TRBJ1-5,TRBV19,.,TGTGCCAGTAGTAATGGCTTGCCCTCCGCTCAGCCCCAGCATTTT,CASSNGLPSAQPQHF
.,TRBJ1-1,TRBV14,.,TGTGCCAGCAGCCAAGAAAATGATGACAGCCGGAACACTGAAGCTTTCTTT,CASSQENDDSRNTEAFF
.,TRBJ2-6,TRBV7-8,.,TGTGCCAGCAGCCCGAGGCTGTTCCCTGGGGCCAACGTCCTGACTTTC,CASSPRLFPGANVLTF
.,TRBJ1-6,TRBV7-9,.,TGTGCCAGCAGCATACTCGACAGGAATTCACCCCTCCACTTT,CASSILDRNSPLHF
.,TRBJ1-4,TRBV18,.,TGTGCCAGCTCACCACAACGTCGACAAATTTCAACTAATGAAAAACTGTTTTTT,CASSPQRRQISTNEKLFF
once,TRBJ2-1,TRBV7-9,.,TGTGCCAGCAGCTCAACTAGTAGCAATGAGCAGTTCTTC,CASSSTSSNEQFF